Below are 12 T cell receptor beta chains sequenced from a single sample in a study of CD8+ T cells in alopecia areata. Treatment given: oral pan-JAK inhibitor, 5-10 mg twice daily. Following extraction, RNA underwent reverse transcription to cDNA, which served as the sequencing template. Using immunoSEQ multiplex PCR, the repertoire was profiled, and TCRdb retains in-frame clones only, with some absent. The data show around 100,000 clones, 60% seen once. The sequencing used CD8+ T cells sorted from blood, collected at approximately week 60, from a patient treated with tofacitinib. All receptors come from a human donor with alopecia areata.

This chain connects TRBV20-1 to TRBJ1-1; D gene unclear. V was shortened by 5 bases and J by 4 bases, with 5 bases between the two germline ends. The CDR3 has 10 amino acids. CDR1 and CDR2 from the germline V gene are DFQATT and SNEGSKA (reference sequence). This CDR3 reads CSAPSTEAFF. The CDR3, as DNA: TGCAGTGCTCCTAGCACTGAAGCTTTCTTT.

Here the CDR3 reads CASSFAREQYF. The CDR3 region has the DNA TGCGCCAGCAGCTTCGCTCGGGAGCAGTACTTC. The V gene is TRBV5-1, the J gene TRBJ2-7; no definite D call. The germline V gene encodes CDR1 SGHRS and CDR2 YFSETQ. V lost 2 bases to trimming and J lost 7 bases, with 7 bases between them. The CDR3 is made up of 11 amino acids.

The chain is built from TRBV29-1 and TRBJ2-3; D might be TRBD2 (6 bases). Looked up from germline, CDR1 is SQVTM and CDR2 is ANQGSEA. Trimming took 6 bases from V and 0 from J, leaving 19 bases between them. The CDR3 has 16 residues. Written as DNA, the CDR3 is TGCAGCGTCGGCGGAGGGGCCGCGGTAAGCACAGATACGCAGTATTTT. The encoded protein is CSVGGGAAVSTDTQYF.

This chain links TRBV5-6 with TRBJ2-7, with D possibly TRBD2 on 5 matching bases. This CDR3 spans 13 amino acids. The V and J ends lost 0 bases and 3 bases respectively, with 7 bases between them. Per germline, CDR1 SGHDT and CDR2 YYEEEE. Here the CDR3 reads CASSLGAGYEQYF. The CDR3 DNA follows: TGTGCCAGCAGCTTGGGGGCGGGCTACGAGCAGTACTTC.

The gene calls are TRBV25-1 and TRBJ1-1; D call uncertain. The CDR3 runs to 12 residues. Trimming stripped 4 bases from V and 3 bases from J, with 6 bases between. The germline V gene encodes CDR1 MGHDK and CDR2 SYGVNS. CDR3 protein: CASSVWDTEAFF. CDR3 nucleotides: TGTGCCAGCAGTGTTTGGGACACTGAAGCTTTCTTT.

The chain is built from TRBV7-9 and TRBJ2-5; D is undetermined. This CDR3 contains 13 residues. Germline V gene lookup returns CDR1 SEHNR and CDR2 FQNEAQ (reference sequence). V gave up 9 bases and J gave up 10 bases, with 21 bases separating them. The CDR3 sequence is CASGRGWGRVQYF. The CDR3 DNA sequence: TGTGCCAGTGGTCGAGGTTGGGGTCGAGTCCAGTACTTC.

The chain combines TRBV19 with TRBJ2-1; D remains ambiguous. The CDR3 totals 14 residues. V was cut by 5 bases and J by 0 bases, with 8 bases left in between. Looked up from germline, CDR1 is LNHDA and CDR2 is SQIVND (reference sequence). CDR3 sequence (DNA): TGTGCCAGTAGTCTTGGTAGCTCCTACAATGAGCAGTTCTTC. It translates to CASSLGSSYNEQFF.

This clone was seen more than once but under ten times. The V gene is TRBV29-1, the J gene TRBJ2-1; no firm D call. Trimming pared 5 bases from V and 0 bases from J, leaving 14 bases between. Germline lookup yields CDR1 SQVTM and CDR2 ANQGSEA. The CDR3 totals 15 residues. CDR3 residues: CSVPPPPSSYNEQFF. Here the CDR3 DNA reads TGCAGCGTTCCCCCCCCTCCGAGCTCCTACAATGAGCAGTTCTTC.

This clone was recorded only once. The chain uses TRBV7-9 and TRBJ2-7; D is possibly TRBD1 (5 bases). The CDR3 runs to 13 residues. Trimming cost V 4 bases and J 7 bases, with 14 bases left between them. Germline V gives CDR1 SEHNR, CDR2 FQNEAQ (reference sequence). In DNA form, the CDR3 reads TGTGCCAGCAGCTCTTCCAGGGTGCGGGAGCAGTACTTC. It translates to CASSSSRVREQYF. The entire variable domain, with the rest obtained from reference TRBV7-9 and TRBJ2-7, is as follows: DTGVSQNPRHKITKRGQNVTFRCDPISEHNRLYWYRQTLGQGPEFLTYFQNEAQLEKSRLLSDRFSAERPKGSFSTLEIQRTEQGDSAMYLCASSSSRVREQYFGPGTRLTVT.

The CDR3 region is CASSQDLDIANYGYTF. The CDR3 DNA follows: TGCGCCAGCAGCCAAGATCTTGACATCGCTAACTATGGCTACACCTTC. The chain couples TRBV4-1 to TRBJ1-2; D unresolved. The CDR3 extends over 16 amino acids. Trimming stripped 0 bases from V and 0 bases from J, with 11 bases between. In germline, CDR1 is MGHRA, CDR2 YSYEKL.

This clone has a single count. The chain couples TRBV30 to TRBJ2-7; D ambiguous. Germline V gene sequence: CDR1 GTSNPN, CDR2 SVGIG (reference sequence). The germline V and J ends were trimmed by 0 bases and 4 bases, with 7 bases remaining between them. The length of the CDR3 is 12 residues. The CDR3 is CAWSVGNYEQYF. CDR3 nucleotides: TGTGCCTGGAGTGTAGGGAATTACGAGCAGTACTTC.

V gene TRBV7-8 combines with J gene TRBJ1-1; the D is unclear. V gave up 5 bases and J gave up 4 bases, with 5 bases separating them. The V gene's germline CDR1 is SGHVS and CDR2 FQNEAQ. This CDR3 is built from 11 residues. The CDR3 coding sequence is TGTGCCAGCAGCGTCGGCACTGAAGCTTTCTTT. Amino acid sequence: CASSVGTEAFF.